This is a list of T cell receptor beta chains from one sample in a study of CD8+ T cells in alopecia areata. The protocol was immunoSEQ multiplex PCR, while the TCRdb copy is restricted to in-frame clones and leaves out a portion. The data contain around 97,000 clones, 55% of them singletons. The specimen sequenced was CD4+ T cells sorted from blood. The receptors originated from a human donor in good health. CDR3s include the opening cysteine and the closing phenylalanine or tryptophan. A D gene is named only where the DNA matches it firmly. A clone size is listed for some rows: how often the clone was seen (once, few, many), or a class if it is expanded.

D,V,size,J,DNA,CDR3
NA,TRBV23-1,NA,TRBJ2-7,TGCGCCAGCAGTCAATCAAACAGGGTGGGCGAGCAGTACTTC,CASSQSNRVGEQYF
NA,TRBV15,NA,TRBJ1-5,TGTGCCACCAGCAGAGATAGGGCCAGCGGGAGCAATCAGCCCCAGCATTTT,CATSRDRASGSNQPQHF
TRBD1,TRBV7-9,few,TRBJ1-4,TGTGCCAGCAGCCCGGGACAGGGGGCGGAAAAACTGTTTTTT,CASSPGQGAEKLFF
NA,TRBV28,few,TRBJ1-5,TGTGCCAGCAGACCCTTAAAGGGCAGTGGATATAGCAATCAGCCCCAGCATTTT,CASRPLKGSGYSNQPQHF
NA,TRBV29-1,NA,TRBJ2-5,TGCAGCGTCGCTTTCCCGACTGAGACCCAGTACTTC,CSVAFPTETQYF
TRBD2,TRBV7-9,NA,TRBJ2-5,TGTGCCAGCAGCATCACCGGACTAGCGGACCAAGAGACCCAGTACTTC,CASSITGLADQETQYF
TRBD1,TRBV19,NA,TRBJ2-5,TGTGCCAGTAGTTTTGGAGGGACAGGCCAAGAGACCCAGTACTTC,CASSFGGTGQETQYF
NA,TRBV30,NA,TRBJ1-2,TGTGCCTGGAGTGGGCAGCTAACTAACTATGGCTACACCTTC,CAWSGQLTNYGYTF
NA,TRBV14,NA,TRBJ1-4,TGTGCCAGCAGCCAAAACATGTATGAAAAACTGTTTTTT,CASSQNMYEKLFF
NA,TRBV5-4,once,TRBJ1-2,TGTGCCAGCAGCTTGGACAGGACTAACTATGGCTACACCTTC,CASSLDRTNYGYTF
TRBD1,TRBV11-1,NA,TRBJ2-3,TGTGCCAGCAGCCCGGACAGGGATACGCAGTATTTT,CASSPDRDTQYF
NA,TRBV18,NA,TRBJ2-1,TGTGCCAGCTCAAGGGGGGACAATGAGCAGTTCTTC,CASSRGDNEQFF
TRBD2,TRBV5-1,NA,TRBJ2-3,TGCGCCAGCAGTAAACTAGCGGGCCGCACAGATACGCAGTATTTT,CASSKLAGRTDTQYF
NA,TRBV2,NA,TRBJ2-1,TGTGCCAGCAGTGAAATGGTTCTAGCTGAGCAGTTCTTC,CASSEMVLAEQFF
TRBD1,TRBV6-5,few,TRBJ2-1,TGTGCCAGCAGTTACAGTCGGACAGGGGCTGTACATGAGCAGTTCTTC,CASSYSRTGAVHEQFF
NA,TRBV30,NA,TRBJ1-5,TGTGCCTGGAGTCTACAGGATCAGCCCCAGCATTTT,CAWSLQDQPQHF
TRBD2,TRBV7-9,NA,TRBJ2-3,TGTGCCAGCAGCTTTAAAAGCGGGGGAGGCTTGAGCACAGATACGCAGTATTTT,CASSFKSGGGLSTDTQYF
TRBD2,TRBV7-2,few,TRBJ2-3,TGTGCCAGCAGCCGAACCTTAGCGGGGGGGACCACAGATACGCAGTATTTT,CASSRTLAGGTTDTQYF
NA,TRBV2,few,TRBJ2-7,TGTGCCAGCAGTGAAGCGAGGGATAGGGGGACTTCGTCGGACGAGCAGTACTTC,CASSEARDRGTSSDEQYF
NA,TRBV29-1,few,TRBJ1-1,TGCAGCTTCGGACAGTCCTGGATGAACACTGAAGCTTTCTTT,CSFGQSWMNTEAFF
NA,TRBV30,few,TRBJ2-7,TGTGCCTGGAGTGCCTTGGGCCTACGGTTTGAGCAGTACTTC,CAWSALGLRFEQYF
TRBD1,TRBV14,NA,TRBJ1-1,TGTGCCAGCAGCCGACGGACAGGGAGTAGTGGAGCTGAAGCTTTCTTT,CASSRRTGSSGAEAFF
TRBD2,TRBV4-1,NA,TRBJ2-2,TGCGCCAGCAGCCAAGGTCCCGGCGGGGGGGCCACCGGGGAGCTGTTTTTT,CASSQGPGGGATGELFF
NA,TRBV6-5,NA,TRBJ1-2,TGTGCCAGCAGTATGGATCTGGGATATGGCTACACCTTC,CASSMDLGYGYTF
TRBD1,TRBV29-1,NA,TRBJ2-7,TGCAGCGTCGTTCTCGGACAGGGAGGAGTCGAGCAGTACTTC,CSVVLGQGGVEQYF
TRBD2,TRBV29-1,NA,TRBJ2-5,TGCAGCGTTGGTAGCGGGGGGGCCGAGACCCAGTACTTC,CSVGSGGAETQYF
NA,TRBV7-2,NA,TRBJ1-1,TGTGCCAGCAGCTTAGAGAGAGGCAGGGTGAACACTGAAGCTTTCTTT,CASSLERGRVNTEAFF
NA,TRBV20-1,few,TRBJ1-2,TGCAGTGCTATTGACAGTAATGGCTACACCTTC,CSAIDSNGYTF
NA,TRBV7-2,NA,TRBJ2-7,TGTGCCAGCAGCTTAGCGGGGGGGCCCCACGAGCAGTACTTC,CASSLAGGPHEQYF
NA,TRBV25-1,NA,TRBJ2-7,TGTGCCAGCAGTGGATCCGGGACCGAGCAGTACTTC,CASSGSGTEQYF
TRBD2,TRBV29-1,few,TRBJ2-3,TGCAGCGTAACCGGGACTAGCGAGCTCACAGATACGCAGTATTTT,CSVTGTSELTDTQYF
NA,TRBV11-2,NA,TRBJ1-2,TGTGCCAGCAGCCCTGGAGGTGGTTCCCAGATCTATGGCTACACCTTC,CASSPGGGSQIYGYTF
NA,TRBV5-4,NA,TRBJ2-5,TGTGCCAGCAGCCTACAGGGAAAGCGAGAGACCCAGTACTTC,CASSLQGKRETQYF
NA,TRBV30,few,TRBJ1-2,TGTGCCTGGAGTCCCGGACAGTATGGCTACACCTTC,CAWSPGQYGYTF
NA,TRBV7-9,NA,TRBJ2-7,TGTGCCAGCAGCTTTTCCGGGGGCGCCGGGAATGAGCAGTACTTC,CASSFSGGAGNEQYF
TRBD2,TRBV29-1,NA,TRBJ2-3,TGCAGCGCTGGACTAGCGGGGGAAAGCACAGATACGCAGTATTTT,CSAGLAGESTDTQYF
TRBD1,TRBV29-1,few,TRBJ1-2,TGCAGCGTTGAAGGGACAGGGAATGGCTACACCTTC,CSVEGTGNGYTF
TRBD1,TRBV7-2,NA,TRBJ1-5,TGTGCCAGCAGCTTGGACAGGGGGAAGGATCAGCCCCAGCATTTT,CASSLDRGKDQPQHF
NA,TRBV20-1,NA,TRBJ2-1,TGCAGTGGCGGACCGTACAATGAGCAGTTCTTC,CSGGPYNEQFF
NA,TRBV15,NA,TRBJ1-6,TGTGCCACCAGCAGAGAACGGAGAGATTCACCCCTCCACTTT,CATSRERRDSPLHF
NA,TRBV5-1,NA,TRBJ2-5,TGCGCCAGCAGCCCCGGAGGCAGGACCCAAGAGACCCAGTACTTC,CASSPGGRTQETQYF
NA,TRBV7-2,NA,TRBJ2-7,TGTGCCAGCAGAGCCGGGAGCACCTACGAGCAGTACTTC,CASRAGSTYEQYF
TRBD1,TRBV28,few,TRBJ1-4,TGTGCCAGCACCTCTGGACAGGGACGGGAAAAACTGTTTTTT,CASTSGQGREKLFF
TRBD1,TRBV30,NA,TRBJ2-2,TGTGCCTGGAGGGGACAGGGCGTCGCGGAGCTGTTTTTT,CAWRGQGVAELFF
NA,TRBV18,few,TRBJ2-7,TGTGCCAGCTCACCCCGGGACGAGGACAACGAGCAGTACTTC,CASSPRDEDNEQYF
TRBD2,TRBV5-1,NA,TRBJ2-5,TGCGCCAGCAGCGGGGGGGACCAAGAGACCCAGTACTTC,CASSGGDQETQYF
NA,TRBV4-3,NA,TRBJ2-7,TGCGCCAGCAGCCAAGGAGGTAGAGAAACCCCCTACGAGCAGTACTTC,CASSQGGRETPYEQYF
NA,TRBV30,NA,TRBJ1-1,TGTGCCTGGAGTTACGGGGAGAACACTGAAGCTTTCTTT,CAWSYGENTEAFF
TRBD2,TRBV29-1,once,TRBJ2-5,TGCAGCGTAGCCCTAGCGGTGAAAGAGACCCAGTACTTC,CSVALAVKETQYF
NA,TRBV27,NA,TRBJ2-6,TGTGCCAGCAGTGAACAAAGCTCTGGGGCCAACGTCCTGACTTTC,CASSEQSSGANVLTF